The sequence of this TCR beta chain was determined in a study of blood T cell repertoires in COVID-19. Data came from immunoSEQ multiplex PCR; TCRdb stores just in-frame clones and leaves some out. The table includes 250,000 or so clones, approximately 83% detected once. Germline V gene data show CDR1 as WNHNN and CDR2 as SYGVQD (reference sequence). The CDR3 is 13 amino acids. Trimming stripped 3 bases from V and 5 bases from J, with 11 bases between. Sequenced input: PBMCs or T cells enriched from blood (not recorded which). The clonotype was recovered from a man aged 50-59 years who had recovered from COVID-19. The chain has TRBV10-1 and TRBJ2-7; D is ambiguous. The CDR3 here is CASSDPGGNEQYF. DNA for the CDR3: TGCGCCAGCAGTGACCCGGGTGGCAACGAGCAGTACTTC.